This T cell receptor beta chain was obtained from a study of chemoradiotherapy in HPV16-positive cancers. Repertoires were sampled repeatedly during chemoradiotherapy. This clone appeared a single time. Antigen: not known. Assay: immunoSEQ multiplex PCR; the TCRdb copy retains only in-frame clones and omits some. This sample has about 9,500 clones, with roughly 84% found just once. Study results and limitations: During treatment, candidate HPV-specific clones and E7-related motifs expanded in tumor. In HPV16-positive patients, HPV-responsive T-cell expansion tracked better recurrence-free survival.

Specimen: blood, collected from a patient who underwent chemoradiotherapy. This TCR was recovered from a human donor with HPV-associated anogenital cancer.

CDR3 coding DNA: TGTGCCAGCAGACCTCTCGGGGGGCGGAGAGAAGGGTTCGGCTACACCTTC. Its translation is CASRPLGGRREGFGYTF. V gene TRBV11-2 combines with J gene TRBJ1-2, with a tentative D call TRBD1 (6 bases). This CDR3 has 17 residues. With 6 bases removed from V and 8 bases from J, the gap between germline ends came to 28 bases. CDR1 is SGHAT, CDR2 FQNNGV, per germline.